These 32 T cell receptor beta chains originate from one sample sequenced in a study of PD-1 blockade in classical Hodgkin lymphoma. Autologous stem cell transplantation was followed by relapse in every patient, and brentuximab vedotin exposure varied. Method: immunoSEQ multiplex PCR; TCRdb's copy keeps in-frame clones and lacks some. The sample yields roughly 12,000 clones, around 79% seen once. Sequencing was performed on peripheral blood mononuclear cells (PBMCs), taken at baseline. The receptors derive from a human donor with classical Hodgkin lymphoma.

This chain connects TRBV28 to TRBJ1-5, with TRBD1 identical over 7 bases. Germline V gene lookup returns CDR1 MDHEN and CDR2 SYDVKM. With V trimmed by 5 bases and J by 4 bases, 5 bases remained unmatched. This CDR3 comprises 14 residues. CDR3 region: CASSGDRVNQPQHF. CDR3 DNA: TGTGCCAGCAGTGGCGACAGGGTGAATCAGCCCCAGCATTTT.

In its sample, this clone was seen once. The chain couples TRBV27 to TRBJ1-6, with TRBD1 as a possible D gene (6 bases). From germline, CDR1 is MNHEY and CDR2 SMNVEV (reference sequence). The CDR3 runs to 18 residues. Deletions cut 6 bases from V and 5 bases from J, with 23 bases between. CDR3 amino acids: CASRYRVQGRPNNSPLHF. Here the CDR3 DNA reads TGTGCCAGCAGATACAGGGTTCAGGGGCGGCCAAATAATTCACCCCTCCACTTT.

This sequence joins TRBV6-1 and TRBJ2-2; possibly TRBD1 or TRBD2 for D (5 bases each). The CDR3 totals 13 residues. Per the germline V gene, CDR1 is MNHNS and CDR2 is SASEGT. Between the trimmed V and J ends, which lost 6 bases and 4 bases, there was a span of 9 bases. CDR3: CASRGPPTGELFF. Here the CDR3 DNA reads TGTGCCAGCAGGGGACCCCCCACCGGGGAGCTGTTTTTT.

The rearrangement uses TRBV15 and TRBJ2-1; 10 nucleotides agree with TRBD1. Germline V gene sequence: CDR1 LNHNV, CDR2 YYDKDF (reference sequence). The CDR3 sequence is 16 residues long. After removal of 5 bases from V and 7 bases from J, the junction contained 11 bases not matched to a gene. The CDR3 spells CATSATTGGSWNEQFF. As DNA, the CDR3 is TGTGCCACCAGCGCTACGACAGGGGGCTCGTGGAATGAGCAGTTCTTC.

The chain carries TRBV14 and TRBJ2-2; D gene uncertain. This CDR3 comprises 16 residues. Trimming stripped 5 bases from V and 5 bases from J, with 18 bases between. The germline gives CDR1 SGHDN, CDR2 FVKESK. The CDR3 DNA follows: TGTGCCAGCAGCATCTCCTTAAACGTCGGAACCGGGGAGCTGTTTTTT. Its protein is CASSISLNVGTGELFF.

V and J are TRBV29-1 and TRBJ2-2; possibly TRBD1 for D (5 bases). CDR3 size: 14 residues. Germline values: CDR1 SQVTM, CDR2 ANQGSEA. Trimming took 4 bases from V and 4 from J, leaving 13 bases between them. This CDR3 is CSVASRVATGELFF. In nucleotides, the CDR3 is TGCAGCGTTGCATCCAGGGTGGCCACCGGGGAGCTGTTTTTT.

This clone was detected a few times. The chain has TRBV7-2 and TRBJ1-1; D not certain. The CDR3 length is 13 residues. Germline V gene lookup returns CDR1 SGHTA and CDR2 FQGNSA. V was clipped by 5 bases and J by 1 base, with 8 bases between them. The CDR3 nucleotides read TGTGCCAGCAGCCAGCAGCCGAACACTGAAGCTTTCTTT. It specifies CASSQQPNTEAFF.

This chain links TRBV5-4 with TRBJ1-2; D is possibly TRBD1 (5 bases). CDR1 is SGHNT, CDR2 YYREEE, per germline (reference sequence). The germline V and J ends were trimmed by 4 bases and 3 bases, with 13 bases remaining between them. The CDR3 covers 14 residues. CDR3 nucleotides: TGTGCCAGCAGCCTATCCGGGACTTACTATGGCTACACCTTC. Its protein product is CASSLSGTYYGYTF.

J is TRBJ2-7 and V is TRBV2, with TRBD1 matching over 8 bases. Germline assignment: CDR1 SNHLY and CDR2 FYNNEI. V dropped 7 bases and J dropped 7; count of bases not matched to a gene: 6. The CDR3 sequence is 12 residues long. The CDR3 coding sequence is TGTGCCAGCATAGGCAGGGGGCGTGAGCAGTACGTC. Its protein is CASIGRGREQYV.

The genes are TRBV6-6 and TRBJ1-5; D may be TRBD1 (6 bases). V lost 5 bases and J lost 9, with 11 bases in between. The CDR3 has 12 amino acids. Germline V lookup: CDR1 MNHNY, CDR2 SVGAGI (reference sequence). In DNA, the CDR3 is TGTGCCAGCAGTCAGGGGAGCGGGCCCCAGCATTTT. It yields the protein CASSQGSGPQHF.

This chain joins TRBV6-6 and TRBJ1-2; possibly TRBD1 for D (5 bases). CDR1 and CDR2 from the germline V gene are MNHNY and SVGAGI (reference sequence). Trimming left V 6 bases short and J 2 bases short, with 16 bases between. CDR3 length: 15 amino acids. The CDR3 loop reads CASSDPGDPNYGYTF. The DNA of the CDR3 is TGTGCCAGCAGCGACCCCGGGGACCCCAACTATGGCTACACCTTC.

The chain is built from TRBV4-2 and TRBJ2-1; possible D gene TRBD2, 6 bases. Germline lookup yields CDR1 LGHNA and CDR2 YNFKEQ. This CDR3 region has 16 residues. V gave up 1 base and J gave up 4 bases, with 14 bases separating them. The CDR3 reads CASSQGGNGGYNEQFF. The CDR3 DNA sequence: TGTGCCAGCAGCCAAGGGGGCAACGGGGGTTACAATGAGCAGTTCTTC.

CDR3 loop: CASARGYGELFF. The CDR3 region has the DNA TGTGCCAGTGCCCGGGGTTACGGGGAGCTGTTTTTT. V is TRBV19 and J is TRBJ2-2; maybe TRBD2 (5 bases). Deletions cut 8 bases from V and 7 bases from J, with 11 bases between. CDR1 is LNHDA, CDR2 SQIVND, per germline (reference sequence). This CDR3 has 12 residues.

V usage is TRBV4-2 and J usage is TRBJ1-1; possible D gene TRBD1, 5 bases. V was trimmed by 0 bases and J by 2 bases, leaving 7 bases between them. This CDR3 comprises 14 residues. Germline V gene lookup returns CDR1 LGHNA and CDR2 YNFKEQ. CDR3 amino acids: CASSQDDRNTEAFF. Here the CDR3 DNA reads TGTGCCAGCAGCCAAGATGACAGAAACACTGAAGCTTTCTTT.

The genes are TRBV2 and TRBJ1-2; no firm D call. Trimming took 0 bases from V and 2 from J, leaving 7 bases between them. The CDR3 extends over 14 amino acids. The germline CDR1 and CDR2 sequences are SNHLY and FYNNEI. Written as DNA, the CDR3 is TGTGCCAGCAGTGAAGCTGGATTAAACTATGGCTACACCTTC. Translation gives CASSEAGLNYGYTF.

The J gene is TRBJ1-5, the V gene TRBV10-3; D gene ambiguous. V gave up 0 bases and J gave up 7 bases, with 10 bases separating them. The CDR3 has 14 amino acids. Germline V gene lookup returns CDR1 ENHRY and CDR2 SYGVKD. CDR3 loop: CAISESGNEQPQHF. CDR3 in DNA: TGTGCCATCAGTGAGTCAGGGAACGAACAGCCCCAGCATTTT.

This clone was observed once. V is TRBV2 and J is TRBJ2-5; TRBD2 is a possible D gene (6 bases). Per the germline V gene, CDR1 is SNHLY and CDR2 is FYNNEI. Trimming stripped 4 bases from V and 4 bases from J, with 10 bases between. The CDR3 extends over 13 amino acids. CDR3 sequence reads: CASSAQGGETQYF. The CDR3 DNA reads TGTGCCAGCAGTGCGCAGGGAGGAGAGACCCAGTACTTC.

The table lists this clone with a few counts. The gene calls are TRBV27 and TRBJ1-2; no definite D call. The CDR3 is made up of 13 amino acids. The V gene's germline CDR1 is MNHEY and CDR2 SMNVEV (reference sequence). The V end lost 5 bases, the J end lost 4 bases, and 11 bases lay between the germline ends. Here the CDR3 reads CASSPTAAYGYTF. As DNA, the CDR3 is TGTGCCAGCAGTCCGACGGCCGCCTATGGCTACACCTTC.

This chain uses TRBV6-5 with TRBJ2-5; TRBD1 agrees at 7 bases. Germline V gene sequence: CDR1 MNHEY, CDR2 SVGAGI. This CDR3 spans 12 amino acids. Trimming removed 6 bases from V and 4 bases from J; junction bases left unmatched: 2. Here the CDR3 DNA reads TGTGCCAGCAGGGCAGGGGGAGAGACCCAGTACTTC. Translation: CASRAGGETQYF.

This chain joins TRBV4-3 and TRBJ1-5, with D unclear. CDR1 LGHNA and CDR2 YSLEER come from the germline V gene. V lost 1 base to trimming and J lost 4 bases, with 8 bases between them. CDR3 length: 14 residues. The CDR3 DNA follows: TGCGCCAGCAGCCAAGGGTACAGTAATCAGCCCCAGCATTTT. It specifies CASSQGYSNQPQHF.

The chain couples TRBV4-2 to TRBJ2-3, with D perhaps matching TRBD2 (6 bases). Germline assignment: CDR1 LGHNA and CDR2 YNFKEQ. This CDR3 region has 14 residues. Trimming removed 3 bases from V and 1 base from J, with 8 bases in between. The DNA of the CDR3 is TGTGCCAGCAGCCATTGGGGGGGCACAGATACGCAGTATTTT. The encoded protein is CASSHWGGTDTQYF.

V usage is TRBV21-1 and J usage is TRBJ1-2; TRBD1 is the table's D call, not checked against the DNA. TRBV21-1 is termed a pseudogene. This CDR3 has 15 residues. The CDR3 loop is CASSKKGQGAYGYTF. CDR3 coding DNA: TGTGCCAGCAGCAAAAAAGGACAGGGGGCCTATGGCTACACCTTC.

The rearrangement links TRBV5-6 to TRBJ1-4; D is perhaps TRBD1 (6 bases). V lost 4 bases and J 8 bases, leaving 18 bases between the germline ends. The CDR3 loop spans 15 amino acids. CDR1 SGHDT and CDR2 YYEEEE come from the germline V gene. CDR3 sequence reads: CASSLRPEGEEKLFF. In nucleotides, the CDR3 is TGTGCCAGCAGCCTACGCCCGGAGGGGGAAGAAAAACTGTTTTTT.

V gene TRBV28 combines with J gene TRBJ1-1; no firm D call. Trimming removed 5 bases from V and 0 bases from J, with 7 bases in between. This CDR3 is 13 amino acids long. CDR1 is MDHEN, CDR2 SYDVKM, per germline. In DNA form, the CDR3 reads TGTGCCAGCAGTACCGGTATGAACACTGAAGCTTTCTTT. It codes for CASSTGMNTEAFF.

The rearrangement uses TRBV10-2 and TRBJ2-3; D not resolved. The CDR3 sequence is 15 residues long. The V end lost 2 bases, the J end lost 0 bases, and 9 bases lay between the germline ends. Per germline, CDR1 WSHSY and CDR2 SAAADI. In nucleotides, the CDR3 is TGCGCCAGCAGTGAGACACAGTCTAGCACAGATACGCAGTATTTT. Its protein product is CASSETQSSTDTQYF.

The rearrangement links TRBV19 to TRBJ2-1; TRBD1 agrees at 10 bases. V lost 4 bases, J lost 0 bases, and 0 bases stayed unmatched. The CDR3 spans 15 residues. The germline V gene has CDR1 LNHDA and CDR2 SQIVND (reference sequence). This CDR3 reads CASSRTGGSYNEQFF. DNA for the CDR3: TGTGCCAGTAGTAGGACAGGGGGCTCCTACAATGAGCAGTTCTTC.

A few counts support this clone. The V call is TRBV9, the J call TRBJ1-1, with a tentative D call TRBD1 (5 bases). V was cut by 1 base and J by 8 bases, with 15 bases left in between. Germline V gene data show CDR1 as SGDLS and CDR2 as YYNGEE. This CDR3 has 14 residues. CDR3 sequence reads: CASSVNWGNEEAFF. The CDR3 region has the DNA TGTGCCAGCAGCGTAAATTGGGGGAACGAAGAAGCTTTCTTT.

This chain uses TRBV19 with TRBJ2-3; 8 bases fit TRBD1. There are 16 residues in the CDR3. Germline trimming cut 3 bases from V and 2 bases from J; bases unmatched to any gene: 7. CDR1 is LNHDA and CDR2 is SQIVND in the germline V gene (reference sequence). In DNA form, the CDR3 reads TGTGCCAGTAGTATGGGGACAGGCGTCAACACAGATACGCAGTATTTT. Amino acids: CASSMGTGVNTDTQYF.

The rearrangement uses TRBV18 and TRBJ1-5; perhaps TRBD1 as D (6 bases). From germline, CDR1 is KGHSH and CDR2 LQKENI. The CDR3 runs to 17 residues. V lost 2 bases and J lost 3, with 17 bases in between. CDR3 sequence (DNA): TGTGCCAGCTCACCATTCGCACCAGGGGATCCCAATCAGCCCCAGCATTTT. It codes for CASSPFAPGDPNQPQHF.

This clone was picked up a small number of times. The chain is built from TRBV7-2 and TRBJ1-2; D is uncertain. The germline gives CDR1 SGHTA, CDR2 FQGNSA. CDR3 length: 15 residues. With 1 base removed from V and 2 bases from J, the gap between germline ends came to 11 bases. The CDR3 sequence is CASSLEGLGNYGYTF. CDR3 nucleotides: TGTGCCAGCAGCTTAGAAGGGTTGGGAAACTATGGCTACACCTTC.

J is TRBJ2-1 and V is TRBV6-4; 11 nucleotides agree with TRBD2. CDR1 is MRHNA and CDR2 is SNTAGT in the germline V gene. This CDR3 is 15 amino acids long. V was pared by 4 bases and J by 4 bases, with 3 bases of the junction left unmatched. CDR3 sequence (DNA): TGTGCCAGCAGTGCGGGGACTAGCGGTTACAATGAGCAGTTCTTC. It translates to CASSAGTSGYNEQFF.

The rearrangement uses TRBV7-9 and TRBJ2-4; 9 nucleotides align to TRBD1. Looked up from germline, CDR1 is SEHNR and CDR2 is FQNEAQ (reference sequence). The CDR3 is 17 amino acids. With 5 bases clipped from V and 7 bases from J, the junction kept 15 bases outside the gene matches. In DNA, the CDR3 is TGTGCCAGCAGCCCGGGACAGGGAGAGAGGGGTAGGAACATTCAGTACTTC. This translates into CASSPGQGERGRNIQYF.